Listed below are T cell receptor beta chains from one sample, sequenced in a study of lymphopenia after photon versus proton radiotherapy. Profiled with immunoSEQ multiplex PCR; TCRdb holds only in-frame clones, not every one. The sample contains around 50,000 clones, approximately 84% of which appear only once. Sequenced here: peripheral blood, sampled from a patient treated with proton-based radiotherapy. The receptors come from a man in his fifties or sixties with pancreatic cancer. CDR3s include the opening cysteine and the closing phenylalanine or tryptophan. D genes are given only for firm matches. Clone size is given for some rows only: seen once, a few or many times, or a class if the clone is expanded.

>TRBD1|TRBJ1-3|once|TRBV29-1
TGCAGCGTTGATCTTGGACAGGGAGGAAACACCATATATTTT
CSVDLGQGGNTIYF
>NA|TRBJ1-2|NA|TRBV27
TGTGCCAGCTCCCCGGGCAGCGTAAACTATGGCTACACCTTC
CASSPGSVNYGYTF
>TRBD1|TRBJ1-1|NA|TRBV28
TGTGCCAGCAGTGGAACCAGGGGGCGCAGGACTGAAGCTTTCTTT
CASSGTRGRRTEAFF
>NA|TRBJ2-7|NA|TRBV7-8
TGTGCCAGCAGCTCGACCAGCGAGGGGTCCCACGAGCAGTACTTC
CASSSTSEGSHEQYF
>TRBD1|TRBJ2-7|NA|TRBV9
TGTGCCAGCAGCGTAGTGGGACAGGGGGCCGAGCAGTACTTC
CASSVVGQGAEQYF
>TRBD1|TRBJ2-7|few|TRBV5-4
TGTGCCAGCAGCGCGGGACAGGGGAGATACGAGCAGTACTTC
CASSAGQGRYEQYF
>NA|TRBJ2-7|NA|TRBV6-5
TGTGCCAGCAGTTACTCCTTCCGGGAAGAGTACGAGCAGTACTTC
CASSYSFREEYEQYF
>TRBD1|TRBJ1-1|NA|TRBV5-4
TGTGCCAGCAGCCCGGACAGGGGGAGTTGGAACACTGAAGCTTTCTTT
CASSPDRGSWNTEAFF
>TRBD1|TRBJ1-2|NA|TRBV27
TGTGCCAGCAGTTTATCGTTAGCAGCTGGGACAGCAAATAACTATGGCTACACCTTC
CASSLSLAAGTANNYGYTF
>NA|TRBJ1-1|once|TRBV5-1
TGCGCCAGCAGCTTGGAATACCGAAACGGGGCTTTCTTT
CASSLEYRNGAFF
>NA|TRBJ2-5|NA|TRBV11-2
TGTGCCAGCAGCTCCGGTGGGTTCGATTTTCAGACCCAGTACTTC
CASSSGGFDFQTQYF
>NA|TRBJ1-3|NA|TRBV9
TGTGCCAGCAGCGTAAGCCAGGGTCCGGCGAACACCATATATTTT
CASSVSQGPANTIYF
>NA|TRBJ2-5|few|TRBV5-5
TGTGCCAGCAGCTCGGGATCCCTGAAAGAGACCCAGTACTTC
CASSSGSLKETQYF
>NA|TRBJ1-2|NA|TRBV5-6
TGTGCCAGCAGCTTGTCGTACAGAAACTATGGCTACACCTTC
CASSLSYRNYGYTF
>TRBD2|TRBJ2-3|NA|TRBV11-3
TGTGCCAGCAGCTTAGGCGGGCGGGGGTGGCCAGATACGCAGTATTTT
CASSLGGRGWPDTQYF
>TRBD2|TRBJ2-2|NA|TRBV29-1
TGCAGCGTCTCCGGGACTAGCGGGAAGATCACCGGGGAGCTGTTTTTT
CSVSGTSGKITGELFF
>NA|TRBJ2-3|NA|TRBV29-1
TGCAGCGTGGAGGGGGGAACAGATACGCAGTATTTT
CSVEGGTDTQYF
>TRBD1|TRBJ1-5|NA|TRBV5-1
TGCGCCAGCAGCTTGGCCGGGACAGCGAATCAGCCCCAGCATTTT
CASSLAGTANQPQHF
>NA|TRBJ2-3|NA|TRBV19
TGTGCCAGTAGTATAGTTGCCGGAAACCGAGGCACAGATACGCAGTATTTT
CASSIVAGNRGTDTQYF
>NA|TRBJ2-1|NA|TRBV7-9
TGTGCCAGCAGCTTAGACAGGAACTCCTACAATGAGCAGTTCTTC
CASSLDRNSYNEQFF
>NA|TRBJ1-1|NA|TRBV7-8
TGTGCCAGCAGCTTTCGGTTGGACACTGAAGCTTTCTTT
CASSFRLDTEAFF
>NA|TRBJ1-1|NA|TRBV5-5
TGTGCCAGCAGCTTCCCGCGGTCTGGGGGGACTGAAGCTTTCTTT
CASSFPRSGGTEAFF
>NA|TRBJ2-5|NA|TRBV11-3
TGTGCCAGCAGCAGCCCGGACCAGCCGTACCAAGAGACCCAGTACTTC
CASSSPDQPYQETQYF
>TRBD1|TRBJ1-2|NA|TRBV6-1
TGTGCCAGCAGCACCCAGGGGGCATGGTCGAATGGCTACACCTTC
CASSTQGAWSNGYTF
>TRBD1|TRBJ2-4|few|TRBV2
TGTGCCAGCTCTATTCAACAGGGGGCCAAAAACATTCAGTACTTC
CASSIQQGAKNIQYF
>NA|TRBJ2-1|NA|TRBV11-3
TGTGCCAGCAGCTCAATGGACGCCAATCTACACAATGAGCAGTTCTTC
CASSSMDANLHNEQFF
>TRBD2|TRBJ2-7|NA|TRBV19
TGTGCCAGTAGCAAAGGGACTAAAGTGTACGAGCAGTACTTC
CASSKGTKVYEQYF
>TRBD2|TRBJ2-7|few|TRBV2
TGTGCCAGCAGCCGGGGACTAGCGTCCACCTACGAGCAGTACTTC
CASSRGLASTYEQYF
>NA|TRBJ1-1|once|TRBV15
TGTGCCACCAGCAGCTGGGGCCAGGGTTGGAACACTGAAGCTTTCTTT
CATSSWGQGWNTEAFF
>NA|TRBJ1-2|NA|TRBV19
TGTGCCAGTAGTCCGCACGGGACTCCCGGAAATGGCTACACCTTC
CASSPHGTPGNGYTF
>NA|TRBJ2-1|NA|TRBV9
TGTGCCAGCAGCTCGACAACAGGGTACAATGAGCAGTTCTTC
CASSSTTGYNEQFF
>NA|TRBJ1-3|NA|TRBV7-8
TGTGCCAGCAGCTACTCTGGAAACACCATATATTTT
CASSYSGNTIYF
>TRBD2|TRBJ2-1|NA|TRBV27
TGTGCCAGCAGTTTAATGGCGGGAGCTGGCAATGAGCAGTTCTTC
CASSLMAGAGNEQFF
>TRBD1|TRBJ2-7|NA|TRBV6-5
TGTGCCGCCTCCAGGACAGGGGGCGAGCAGTACTTC
CAASRTGGEQYF
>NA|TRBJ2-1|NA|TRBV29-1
TGCAGCGGGGGGGTGACACTAATAAACTACAATGAGCAGTTCTTC
CSGGVTLINYNEQFF